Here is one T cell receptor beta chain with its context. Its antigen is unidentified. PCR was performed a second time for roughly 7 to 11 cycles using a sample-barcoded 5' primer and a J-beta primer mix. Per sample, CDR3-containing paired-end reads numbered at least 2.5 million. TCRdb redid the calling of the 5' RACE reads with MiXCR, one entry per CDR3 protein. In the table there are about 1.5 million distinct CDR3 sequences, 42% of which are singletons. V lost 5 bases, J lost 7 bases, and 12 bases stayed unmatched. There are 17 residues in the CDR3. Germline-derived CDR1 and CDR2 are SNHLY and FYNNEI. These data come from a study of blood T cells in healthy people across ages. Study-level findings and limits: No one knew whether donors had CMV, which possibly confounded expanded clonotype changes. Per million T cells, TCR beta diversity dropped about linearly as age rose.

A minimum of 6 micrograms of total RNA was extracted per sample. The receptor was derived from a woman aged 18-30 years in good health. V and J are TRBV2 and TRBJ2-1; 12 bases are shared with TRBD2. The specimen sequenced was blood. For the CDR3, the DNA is TGTGCCAGCAGTTCATCTAGCGGGAGGGCCACGTGGAATGAGCAGTTCTTC. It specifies CASSSSSGRATWNEQFF.